This T cell receptor beta chain was recorded in a study of T cells in Graves' hyperthyroidism and ophthalmopathy. Lactation, pregnancy, other autoimmune disease or uncontrolled infection excluded patients. The study based diagnoses on clinical symptoms, serum thyroxine and TRAb, thyroid ultrasound and orbital computed tomography. This clonotype came up many times. Its antigen remains unknown. RNA transcripts gave rise to amplified TCR beta CDR3 regions. An initial round of RT-PCR targeting the TCR CDR3 relied on the HTBI primer set. TCRdb reprocessed the multiplex PCR reads via MiXCR and lists one record per CDR3 protein. Of some 300,000 distinct CDR3 sequences listed, approximately 19% are singletons. General study findings and limits: Blood also held most thyroid clonotypes expanded beyond 0.001.

CDR3 length equals 14 residues. After removal of 5 bases from V and 3 bases from J, the junction contained 2 bases not matched to a gene. CDR1 is DFQATT and CDR2 is SNEGSKA in the germline V gene (reference sequence). V is TRBV20-1 and J is TRBJ2-7; 15 positions match TRBD2. Source material: blood. This TCR was sampled from a man aged 45-60 years with Graves' ophthalmopathy. The CDR3 reads CSALGLAGGYEQYF. The CDR3 nucleotides read TGCAGTGCTTTGGGACTAGCGGGAGGCTACGAGCAGTACTTC.